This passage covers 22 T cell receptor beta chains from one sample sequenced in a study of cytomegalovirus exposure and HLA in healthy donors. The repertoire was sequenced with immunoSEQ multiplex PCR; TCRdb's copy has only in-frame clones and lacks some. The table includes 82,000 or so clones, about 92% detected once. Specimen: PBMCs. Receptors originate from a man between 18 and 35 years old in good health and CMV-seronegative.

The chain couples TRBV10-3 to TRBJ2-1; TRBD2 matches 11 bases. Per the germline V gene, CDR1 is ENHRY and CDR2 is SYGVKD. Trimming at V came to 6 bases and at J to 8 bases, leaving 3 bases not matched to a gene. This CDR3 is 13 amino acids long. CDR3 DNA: TGTGCCATCAGCCGGACTAGCGGGCATGAGCAGTTCTTC. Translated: CAISRTSGHEQFF.

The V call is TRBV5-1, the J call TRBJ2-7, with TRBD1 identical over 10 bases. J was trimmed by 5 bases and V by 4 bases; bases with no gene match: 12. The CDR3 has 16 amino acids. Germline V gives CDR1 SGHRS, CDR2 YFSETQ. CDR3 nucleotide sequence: TGCGCCAGCAGCCCCCGACCGGGACAGGGGACCCACGAGCAGTACTTC. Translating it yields CASSPRPGQGTHEQYF. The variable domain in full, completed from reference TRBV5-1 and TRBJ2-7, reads KAGVTQTPRYLIKTRGQQVTLSCSPISGHRSVSWYQQTPGQGLQFLFEYFSETQRNKGNFPGRFSGRQFSNSRSEMNVSTLELGDSALYLCASSPRPGQGTHEQYFGPGTRLTVT.

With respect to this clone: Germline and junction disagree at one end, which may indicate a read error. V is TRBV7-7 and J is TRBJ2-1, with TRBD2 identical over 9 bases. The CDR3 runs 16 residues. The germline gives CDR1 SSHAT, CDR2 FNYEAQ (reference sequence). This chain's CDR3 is CASSLGLAPSYNEQFF. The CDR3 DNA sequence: TGTGCTAGCAGCTTGGGACTAGCTCCTTCCTACAATGAGCAGTTCTTC.

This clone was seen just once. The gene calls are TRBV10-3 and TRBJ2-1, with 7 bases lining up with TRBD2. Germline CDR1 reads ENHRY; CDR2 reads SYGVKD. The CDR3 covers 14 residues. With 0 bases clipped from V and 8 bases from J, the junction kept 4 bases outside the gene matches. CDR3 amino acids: CAISESSGLYEQFF. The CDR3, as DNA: TGTGCCATCAGTGAGTCTAGCGGGCTCTATGAGCAGTTCTTC.

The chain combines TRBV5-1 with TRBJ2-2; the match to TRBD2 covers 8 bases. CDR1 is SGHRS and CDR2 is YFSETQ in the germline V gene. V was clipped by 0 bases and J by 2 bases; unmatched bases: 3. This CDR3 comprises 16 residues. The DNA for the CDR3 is TGCGCCAGCAGCTTGGCCGGGAGGGGTAACACCGGGGAGCTGTTTTTT. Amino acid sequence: CASSLAGRGNTGELFF.

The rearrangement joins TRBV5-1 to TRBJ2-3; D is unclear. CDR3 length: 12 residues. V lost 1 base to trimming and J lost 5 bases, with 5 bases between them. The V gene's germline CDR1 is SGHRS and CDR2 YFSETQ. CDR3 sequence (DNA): TGCGCCAGCAGCTTGAGAGGAGATACGCAGTATTTT. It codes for CASSLRGDTQYF.

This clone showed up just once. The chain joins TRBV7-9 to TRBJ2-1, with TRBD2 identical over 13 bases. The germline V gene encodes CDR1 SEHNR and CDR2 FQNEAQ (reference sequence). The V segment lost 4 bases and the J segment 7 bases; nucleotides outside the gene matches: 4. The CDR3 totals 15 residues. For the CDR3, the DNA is TGTGCCAGCAGCTCCCGGACTAGCGGGAGTAATGAGCAGTTCTTC. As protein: CASSSRTSGSNEQFF.

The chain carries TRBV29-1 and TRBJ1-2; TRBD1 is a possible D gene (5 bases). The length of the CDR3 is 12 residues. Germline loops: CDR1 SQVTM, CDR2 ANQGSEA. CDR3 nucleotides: TGCAACTCCCCGGGGGGGAACTATGGCTACACCTTC. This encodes CNSPGGNYGYTF.

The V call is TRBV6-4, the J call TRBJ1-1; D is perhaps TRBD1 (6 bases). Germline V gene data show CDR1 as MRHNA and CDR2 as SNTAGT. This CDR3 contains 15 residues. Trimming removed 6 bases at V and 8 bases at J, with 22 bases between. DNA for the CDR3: TGTGCCAGCAGCGCACCCCAGGGGACGCTAGAAGAAGCTTTCTTT. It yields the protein CASSAPQGTLEEAFF.

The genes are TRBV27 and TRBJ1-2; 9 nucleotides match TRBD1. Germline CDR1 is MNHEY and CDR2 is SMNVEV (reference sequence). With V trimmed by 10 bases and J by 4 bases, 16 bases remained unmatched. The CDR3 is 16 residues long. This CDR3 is CATRLPWTGASYGYTF. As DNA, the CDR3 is TGTGCCACCCGCCTTCCTTGGACAGGGGCGAGCTATGGCTACACCTTC.

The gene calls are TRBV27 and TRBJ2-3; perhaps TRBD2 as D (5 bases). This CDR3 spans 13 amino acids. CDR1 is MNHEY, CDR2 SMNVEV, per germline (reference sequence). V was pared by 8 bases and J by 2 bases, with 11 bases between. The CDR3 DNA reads TGTGCCAGCCGACTATCGTTCACAGATACGCAGTATTTT. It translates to CASRLSFTDTQYF.

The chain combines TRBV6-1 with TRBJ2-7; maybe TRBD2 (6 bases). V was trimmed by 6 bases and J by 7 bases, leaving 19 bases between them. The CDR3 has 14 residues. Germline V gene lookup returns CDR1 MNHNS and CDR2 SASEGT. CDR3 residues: CASRLLERAGEQYF. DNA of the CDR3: TGTGCCAGCAGATTACTAGAGCGGGCGGGGGAGCAGTACTTC.

The CDR3 nucleotides read TGTGCCAGCAGCGGGAGCACTGAAGCTTTCTTT. This gives the protein CASSGSTEAFF. The rearrangement uses TRBV6-5 and TRBJ1-1; D remains ambiguous. The CDR3 contains 11 residues. Germline V gene data show CDR1 as MNHEY and CDR2 as SVGAGI. The V gene lost 6 bases and the J gene lost 4 bases, with 6 bases spanning the gap.

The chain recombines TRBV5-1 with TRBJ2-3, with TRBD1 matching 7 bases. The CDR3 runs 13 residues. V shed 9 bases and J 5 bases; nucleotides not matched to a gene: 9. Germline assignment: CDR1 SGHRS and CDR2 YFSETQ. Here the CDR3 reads CATSTGYQDTQYF. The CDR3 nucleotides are TGCGCCACTTCGACAGGGTACCAAGATACGCAGTATTTT.

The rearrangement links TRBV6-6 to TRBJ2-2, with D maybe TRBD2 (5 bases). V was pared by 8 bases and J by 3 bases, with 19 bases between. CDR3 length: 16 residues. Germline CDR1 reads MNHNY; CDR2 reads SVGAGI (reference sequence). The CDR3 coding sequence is TGTGCCAGCTTCCTACGAGTACTGCGGGACACCGGGGAGCTGTTTTTT. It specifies CASFLRVLRDTGELFF.

The CDR3 spells CASSPVLGQGDYEQYF. CDR3 bases: TGTGCCAGCTCACCCGTCCTGGGACAGGGGGACTACGAGCAGTACTTC. V and J are TRBV18 and TRBJ2-7; 11 bases are shared with TRBD1. With V trimmed by 3 bases and J by 3 bases, 7 bases remained unmatched. This CDR3 comprises 16 residues. Germline V gene data show CDR1 as KGHSH and CDR2 as LQKENI.

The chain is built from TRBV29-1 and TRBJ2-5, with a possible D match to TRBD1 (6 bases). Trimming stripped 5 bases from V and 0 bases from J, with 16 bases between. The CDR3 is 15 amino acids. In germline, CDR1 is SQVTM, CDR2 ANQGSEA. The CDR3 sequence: CSVSTGYLYQETQYF. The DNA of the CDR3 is TGCAGCGTTAGTACAGGGTATCTGTACCAAGAGACCCAGTACTTC.

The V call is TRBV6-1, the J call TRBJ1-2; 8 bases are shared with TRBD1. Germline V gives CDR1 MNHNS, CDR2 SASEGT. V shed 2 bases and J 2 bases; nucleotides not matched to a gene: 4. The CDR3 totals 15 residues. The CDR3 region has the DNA TGTGCCAGCAGTGAATGGACAGGGCCGAACTATGGCTACACCTTC. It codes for CASSEWTGPNYGYTF.

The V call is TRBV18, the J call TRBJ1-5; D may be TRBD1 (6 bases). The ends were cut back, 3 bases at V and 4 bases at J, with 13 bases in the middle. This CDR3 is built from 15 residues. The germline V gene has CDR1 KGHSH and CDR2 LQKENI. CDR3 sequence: CASSPVGGWNQPQHF. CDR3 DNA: TGTGCCAGCTCACCGGTAGGGGGATGGAATCAGCCCCAGCATTTT.

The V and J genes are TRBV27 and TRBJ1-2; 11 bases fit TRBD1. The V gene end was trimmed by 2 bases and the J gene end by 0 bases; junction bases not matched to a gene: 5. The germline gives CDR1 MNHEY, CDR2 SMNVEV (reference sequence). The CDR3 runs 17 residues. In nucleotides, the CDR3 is TGTGCCAGCAGTTTAAGGAGGACAGGGGGCGCTAACTATGGCTACACCTTC. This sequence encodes CASSLRRTGGANYGYTF.

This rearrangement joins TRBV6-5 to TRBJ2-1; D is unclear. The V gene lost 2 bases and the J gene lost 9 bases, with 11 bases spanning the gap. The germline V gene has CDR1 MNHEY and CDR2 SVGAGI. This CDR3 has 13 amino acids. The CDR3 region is CASSYPSSSEQFF. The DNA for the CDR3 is TGTGCCAGCAGTTACCCCTCCTCGAGTGAGCAGTTCTTC.

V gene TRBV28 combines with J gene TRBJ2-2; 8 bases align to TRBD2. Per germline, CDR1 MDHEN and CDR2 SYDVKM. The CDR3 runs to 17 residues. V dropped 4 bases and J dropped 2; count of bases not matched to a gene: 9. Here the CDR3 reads CASSSLGGGSNTGELFF. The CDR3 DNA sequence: TGTGCCAGCAGTTCCCTCGGGGGGGGTTCCAACACCGGGGAGCTGTTTTTT.